This T cell receptor (beta chain) was observed in a study of cytomegalovirus exposure and HLA in healthy donors (dated by TCRdb to the late 2010s). For the study in its entirety: An earlier analysis of about 530 of the donors reported approximately 300 Gb of sequence data and around 100 million unique TCR beta sequences obtained from 150 million to 200 million T cells. In a later analysis, previously published TCR beta repertoires from about 670 donors were re-analyzed and high-resolution HLA genotyping was added so that TCR occurrence patterns could be studied. An early release that covered about 640 HLA-typed donors contained approximately 300 gigabases of sequencing data and approximately 85 million unique TCR sequences. The number of donors typed differed by locus, with roughly 620-630 for A, B, C, DRB1 and DQB1, approximately 500 for DQA1, about 610 for DPA1, and approximately 470 for DPB1. Genome-wide SNP genotypes for about 65% of the 666 donors were used in a later genetic analysis, which treated that subset as a discovery cohort. In addition to the first cohort of 650 to 750 subjects, a separate validation cohort of 100 to 150 different subjects was used. In the later analysis, no new phenotypic data were used to find candidate immune exposures; instead, reliance was placed on TCR beta sequences and their occurrence across donors. All discovery cohort repertoires had been generated using a single sequencing platform. Of the 300 to 500 genotyped donors, roughly 80% were placed in the genetic ancestry cluster associated with self-reported Caucasian donors. HLA typing covered class I and class II loci at four-digit resolution. The study used immunosequencing to profile the T cell repertoires of 670 or so subjects and linked those repertoires to cytomegalovirus serostatus. Among over 350 genotyped donors of the cohort, an average of about 240,000 unique TCR beta nucleotide sequences were sequenced per donor, around 20% of them non-productive. The study combined high-throughput TCR immunosequencing, statistical association of individual TCRs with disease status, and machine learning to predict cytomegalovirus infection status. Roughly five DR-DQ haplotypes were handled as single units for association and clustering, since linkage in the cohort was strong. Alongside the repertoire data, information on donor age, sex, ethnicity and CMV serostatus was compiled. The aim of the study was to test whether cataloging public T cell receptors could identify signatures of past pathogen exposure. An earlier analysis of 587 of the donors used high-throughput TCR beta sequencing to judge whether each TCR beta V gene segment behaved as functional or pseudogenic. The research as a whole found: An association between a missense DCLRE1C variant and V-gene and J-gene trimming of TCR beta chains was found in a later genetic analysis and replicated in an independent cohort. According to a later analysis, TCR association rates differed among HLA loci, with DRB1 alleles showing the most associated TCRs and HLA-C alleles showing the fewest. A later analysis reported that several top co-occurrence clusters appeared linked to parvovirus B19, influenza, CMV and Epstein-Barr virus. The only immune exposure information available for the cohort was CMV serostatus. The study gave a list of roughly 150 TCR beta chains associated with cytomegalovirus. The presence/absence analyses assumed that sequencing depth was roughly uniform across donors, and that assumption may not be true. Compared with equally common non-associated chains, HLA-associated TCR beta chains in a later analysis were more clonally expanded and had lower generation probabilities. In an earlier analysis of approximately 590 of the donors, most TCR beta V segments were observed in productive rearrangements about 87% or about 30% of the time, broadly matching IMGT annotations. Linkage disequilibrium might explain the correlated functional status among segregating V segments, but an unknown experimental factor could not be ruled out. Because HLA typing was unavailable for some donors at each locus, only the typed subset was used in association tests. In a later genetic analysis, fewer N-insertions in productive TCRs were reported among donors in an Asian-associated ancestry cluster than the approximately 710-donor mean. In both the original and validation cohorts, the classifier was reported to diagnose cytomegalovirus status with high specificity and sensitivity. The sequencing pipeline was judged likely to have produced a cluster of highly shared sequence variants as a technical artifact. The cohort was sequenced for TCR beta chains only, and without alpha or paired-chain data the features that could be detected were limited. A further reported finding was that TCR beta sequences accurately predicted the HLA-A and HLA-B alleles for most subjects in the first cohort. Some 16 rarely observed V segments, including chromosome 9 orphons, were excluded from the earlier analysis of about 610 of the donors because counts were too low. The authors suggested that the approach could potentially be extended to other disease states and immunological phenotypes. Most TCR sequences were observed very rarely across donors, whereas some public TCRs were present in many individuals. When HLA alleles, especially DR and DQ, strongly co-occurred, attributing TCR associations to individual alleles was difficult. According to a later analysis, most CMV-associated TCR beta chains appeared to be HLA-restricted, and the HLA associations seemed to be driven largely by CMV exposure. In a later analysis, 16,951 TCR beta sequences were associated with specific HLA alleles at a false discovery rate of 0.05. In vitro tests confirmed that a few of the cytomegalovirus-associated TCR beta chains recognize cytomegalovirus antigens.

The cohort consisted of 600 or so healthy bone marrow donors. At the time of sampling, all cohort members were nominally healthy, though unrecorded immune exposures were likely present. The donor tested CMV seropositive, placing the donor among the 290 or so seropositive members of the cohort. A peripheral blood sample was collected from each donor, and TCR beta sequencing was performed on peripheral blood mononuclear cells. The Qiagen DNeasy Blood Extraction Kit was used to extract genomic DNA from the blood cell samples. This clone was recorded a few times. The antigen it recognizes is unknown. Base quality data are lacking; no much larger clone is found one base away. The library was produced with the immunoSEQ multiplex PCR assay. A mixture of 60 forward primers for TCR Vbeta segments and 13 reverse primers for TCR Jbeta segments was used in the multiplex PCR. Amplification of the CDR3 region of rearranged TCR beta genes was performed with a multiplex PCR assay on genomic DNA. On the Illumina HiSeq System, the amplified TCR beta libraries were sequenced as 87-base-pair reads. Under the source paper's analysis protocol: In a later analysis, approximately 74 million unique TCR beta chains were counted across the 666 repertoires, and approximately 11 million of these chains were shared by at least two donors. Raw reads were error-corrected and collapsed into unique sequences with a nearest-neighbor algorithm that merged closely related sequences to remove PCR and sequencing errors. To assign V, D and J gene segments, CDR3 sequences were aligned to IMGT reference sequences. For a sequence to be retained, at least a six-nucleotide match to both a V gene segment and a J gene segment was required. Rearrangements were classified as productive when the CDR3 lacked stop codons and remained in frame with V and J, and all other rearrangements were classified as non-productive. Following IMGT convention, CDR3 was defined as the stretch from the second conserved V-encoded cysteine up to the conserved J-encoded phenylalanine. The earlier analysis of about 610 of the donors excluded sequences that lacked an unambiguous match to a single V gene segment. In an earlier analysis of 500 to 750 of the donors, V segments were called functional above 56.7% productive rearrangements and were called segregating when the between-donor standard deviation exceeded 5%. A statistical classification framework was developed to diagnose cytomegalovirus status using the catalog of TCR beta chain sequences. In a later analysis, TCR nucleotide sequences were compared against IMGT/GENE-DB human TR gene sequences so that V and J genes could be assigned. Using the TCRdist pipeline, a later analysis assigned CDR3 sequences along with most-parsimonious VDJ recombination scenarios. A later analysis defined each TCR beta chain by its CDR3 amino acid sequence plus V-gene family, and excluded reads lacking a unique V-gene family. A later analysis removed roughly 590 highly shared, low-generation-probability nucleotide sequences to deal with suspected cross-contamination and a sequencing artifact. For each public chain, a later analysis derived a clonal expansion index from normalized ranks of inferred template counts within each repertoire. In a later analysis, generation probabilities were computed with a VDJ recombination model fitted to out-of-frame rearrangements, and the resulting probabilities were checked against IGoR. In a later analysis, TCR-TCR, TCR-HLA and TCR-CMV co-occurrence was scored with hypergeometric tests, and a repertoire-size bias correction was applied to TCR pairs. In a later analysis, false discovery rates were estimated by permuting HLA or CMV assignments 20 times. In a later analysis, co-occurring TCRs were grouped with DBSCAN, and TCRdist sequence similarity was added when clustering was performed within HLA-allele-positive subsets. Repertoires with fewer than 30,000 or more than 120,000 public chains were left out of co-occurrence clustering, as were four to six repertoires with anomalous nucleotide sharing. Here the immuneACCESS table is served through TCRdb, limited to in-frame sequences with V and J called. Missing clones are a known gap in these copies; in checked studies unresolved V genes cover under half, and the rest lacks a known reason. V and J calls and clone size are those listed in that table; D and trimming were worked out from the DNA. Here the sample has 80,000 or so clones; about a tenth occur a single time. Jointly, the top ten make up almost 25% of the sample.

The receptor's source is a man in his fifties or sixties in good health and CMV-seropositive. The sequencing sample was made of PBMCs.

CDR3 protein: CASSRDTVSDTQYF. The DNA reads as follows: TGTGCCAGCAGTAGGGACACGGTGTCAGATACGCAGTATTTT. The rearrangement combines TRBV6-1 with TRBJ2-3; the D gene is perhaps TRBD1, on 6 matching bases. From its cysteine to its phenylalanine, the CDR3 spans 14 amino acids. The only DNA kept is the CDR3, 42 bases in frame from the first base. V was cut back by 5 bases and J by 4 bases, leaving a gap of 13 bases between them. CDR1 and CDR2, looked up from the germline V gene, are MNHNS and SASEGT.